This TCR beta chain was captured by sequencing in a study of cytomegalovirus exposure and HLA in healthy donors. Study information: There were approximately 400 genotyped donors. Of these, roughly 80% fell in the genetic ancestry cluster associated with self-reported Caucasian donors.

PCR amplification relied on 60 Vbeta primers (plus 13 Jbeta primers). Generated by immunoSEQ multiplex PCR, the TCRdb table keeps only in-frame clones and is missing some. The table shows more than 85,000 clones, with 75% to 85% occurring only once. Study-level results: In a later analysis, TCR beta V- and J-gene trimming was associated with a missense DCLRE1C variant. The authors later found HLA-associated TCR beta chains more clonally expanded than equally common others.

Worth noting for this clone: Its antigen is still unknown.

Sequences were obtained from PBMCs. The clonotype comes from a man aged 30 to 45 in good health and CMV-seronegative.

DNA of the CDR3: TGCAGCGTTGGGTGGGGACAGAGGGTGAACACTGAAGCTTTCTTT. It is translated as CSVGWGQRVNTEAFF. This sequence joins TRBV29-1 and TRBJ1-1; TRBD1 matches 7 bases. The germline gives CDR1 SQVTM, CDR2 ANQGSEA. The CDR3 length is 15 residues. V lost 4 bases, J lost 0 bases, and 8 bases stayed unmatched.